This TCR beta chain was documented in a study of cytomegalovirus exposure and HLA in healthy donors. Study observations and caveats: Most TCR sequences were rare, but some public TCRs occurred in many donors. A later analysis found most CMV-associated TCR beta chains apparently HLA-restricted.

60 Vbeta and 13 Jbeta primers were used in PCR. TCRdb's copy holds only in-frame clones and misses some; the assay was immunoSEQ multiplex PCR. The repertoire includes about 190,000 clones, 60% to 80% of them detected once, and over 2% sits in the top ten. On this clone itself: The antigen is not known.

Regarding donors, all were healthy bone marrow donors. Nominally healthy donors provided the samples, though records likely missed some immune exposures. The sample consisted of PBMCs. The clonotype originates from a woman aged 25 to 45 in good health and CMV-seropositive.

The CDR3 reads CASSLAGNTIYF. In DNA form, the CDR3 reads TGTGCCAGCAGCTTAGCCGGAAACACCATATATTTT. The chain has TRBV5-6 and TRBJ1-3; D gene uncertain. In germline, CDR1 is SGHDT, CDR2 YYEEEE. The CDR3 sequence is 12 residues long. V lost 2 bases and J lost 4, with 4 bases in between.